Listed below are T cell receptor beta chains from one sample, sequenced in a study of PD-1 blockade in classical Hodgkin lymphoma. Measured with immunoSEQ multiplex PCR; TCRdb has only the in-frame clones, and not every one. The repertoire holds approximately 26,000 clones, about four fifths seen once, with less than 20% in the top ten. The specimen comprised peripheral blood mononuclear cells (PBMCs), sampled before the second cycle of nivolumab. These receptors came from a human donor with classical Hodgkin lymphoma. CDR3s include the opening cysteine and the closing phenylalanine or tryptophan. The D gene is left open where the match is weak. Rows give clone size only sometimes, using once, few, many, or a class for an expanded clone.

abundance,j_gene,v_gene,d_gene,CDR3aa,CDR3nt
.,TRBJ1-4,TRBV29-1,.,CSVGGTYEKLFF,TGCAGCGTTGGGGGGACTTATGAAAAACTGTTTTTT
.,TRBJ2-7,TRBV11-3,.,CASSLLKAAGPYEQYF,TGTGCCAGCAGCTTATTAAAGGCCGCCGGACCCTACGAGCAGTACTTC
.,TRBJ2-7,TRBV7-9,TRBD1,CASRGTGSEQYF,TGTGCCAGCAGGGGGACAGGGAGCGAGCAGTACTTC
.,TRBJ2-3,TRBV14,TRBD2,CASSQDLGGASDTQYF,TGTGCCAGCAGCCAAGATCTCGGGGGGGCATCAGATACGCAGTATTTT
once,TRBJ2-7,TRBV10-1,.,CASSDGGEQYF,TGCGCCAGCAGTGACGGAGGGGAGCAGTACTTC
.,TRBJ1-1,TRBV7-3,.,CASSSGPTPNTEAFF,TGTGCCAGCAGCTCAGGGCCGACGCCGAACACTGAAGCTTTCTTT
.,TRBJ2-3,TRBV5-6,.,CASSLRIIPGKDTQYF,TGTGCCAGCAGCTTGAGGATAATACCGGGGAAGGATACGCAGTATTTT
few,TRBJ1-4,TRBV29-1,.,CSVAPGDNEKLFF,TGCAGCGTTGCGCCCGGCGACAATGAAAAACTGTTTTTT
few,TRBJ1-1,TRBV13,.,CASSLIGGETEAFF,TGTGCCAGCAGCTTAATAGGGGGGGAGACTGAAGCTTTCTTT
.,TRBJ2-2,TRBV7-3,.,CASSLISGLNTGELFF,TGTGCCAGCAGCTTAATAAGCGGGTTAAACACCGGGGAGCTGTTTTTT
.,TRBJ2-5,TRBV30,.,CAWSDGGETQYF,TGTGCCTGGAGTGATGGAGGTGAGACCCAGTACTTC
.,TRBJ2-1,TRBV9,.,CASSVVGRDEQFF,TGTGCCAGCAGCGTAGTGGGGCGAGATGAGCAGTTCTTC
.,TRBJ2-7,TRBV7-9,.,CASSARDGAYEQYF,TGTGCCAGCAGCGCCCGGGACGGAGCCTACGAGCAGTACTTC
.,TRBJ1-1,TRBV28,.,CASSLGTLNTEAFF,TGTGCCAGCAGTTTGGGGACCCTCAACACTGAAGCTTTCTTT
.,TRBJ1-6,TRBV19,TRBD1,CASRLTGALNSPLHF,TGTGCCAGTAGACTGACAGGGGCCCTAAATTCACCCCTCCACTTT
few,TRBJ2-1,TRBV7-8,TRBD2,CASSVAGGQDEQFF,TGTGCCAGCAGCGTAGCGGGGGGGCAGGATGAGCAGTTCTTC
.,TRBJ2-1,TRBV6-6,.,CASSYPWKKGYNEQFF,TGTGCCAGCAGTTACCCCTGGAAAAAGGGCTACAATGAGCAGTTCTTC
.,TRBJ2-3,TRBV2,.,CASSVGGGTDTQYF,TGTGCCAGCAGTGTAGGTGGGGGCACAGATACGCAGTATTTT